This T cell receptor beta chain was retrieved from a study of shared clonotypes between healthy human individuals. This clone occurred a few times. Other nucleotide sequences from this sample produce the same CDR3. Profiling relied on immunoSEQ multiplex PCR, and the TCRdb table lists in-frame clones only, not all of them. This table holds 2 million or so clones, 90% to 95% found once. Trimming took off 1 base at V and 5 bases at J, with 9 bases between the two ends. The CDR3 has 13 residues. The germline gives CDR1 GTSNPN, CDR2 SVGIG (reference sequence). Sequencing was carried out using naive CD4+ T cells sorted from blood. Indicated subset: CD45RA+ positively selected. The sequence derives from a man in his late teens or twenties in good health. The chain employs TRBV30 and TRBJ1-5; D ambiguous. The CDR3: CAWSGARDQPQHF. Here the CDR3 DNA reads TGTGCCTGGAGTGGGGCAAGGGATCAGCCCCAGCATTTT. The variable domain in full, with the rest retrieved from reference TRBV30 and TRBJ1-5, is SQTIHQWPATLVQPVGSPLSLECTVEGTSNPNLYWYRQAAGRGLQLLFYSVGIGQISSEVPQNLSASRPQDRQFILSSKKLLLSDSGFYLCAWSGARDQPQHFGDGTRLSIL.